The TCR beta chain described here comes from a study of vaccination effects on CD4 cells after COVID-19. Study overall: Either the mRNA-1273 or the BNT162b2 vaccine was given to participants as two doses.

Regarding this clone: The target antigen is unknown.

Produced via immunoSEQ multiplex PCR; TCRdb's table is partial and in-frame only. Among 55,000 to 75,000 clones, approximately 70% were seen once, and the ten largest hold 4%. In the ViraFEST assay, antigen-specific CD4+ clonotypes were identified by expansion after peptide-pool stimulation. Cells that had been cultured for 9 to 10 days were the source of isolated CD4+ T cells. All vaccine recipients tested negative for nucleocapsid antibodies and had never contracted SARS-CoV-2 infection. Wells each received two million PBMC, cultured with approximately 9.1 IU/ml IL-2 and about 10 ug/ml peptides. Half of the medium was exchanged for IL-2 medium on both days 3 and 7. Study-wide findings and caveats: Late in the post-vaccination period, infection-induced and vaccine-induced clones underwent marked clonal contraction.

V was clipped by 0 bases and J by 0 bases, with 17 bases between them. The V gene's germline CDR1 is SQVTM and CDR2 ANQGSEA. This CDR3 region has 17 residues. Sequenced here: CD4+ T cells from PBMCs cultured with HCoV-OC43 spike peptides, sampled before COVID-19 vaccination. The subset: HCoV-OC43 spike overlapping peptide pool stimulation. The V gene is TRBV29-1, the J gene TRBJ1-1; TRBD1 is a possible D gene (6 bases). The receptor comes from a human donor who received a COVID-19 vaccine. The CDR3 here is CSVEDKGRGPMNTEAFF. CDR3 nucleotide sequence: TGCAGCGTTGAAGATAAGGGCAGGGGACCCATGAACACTGAAGCTTTCTTT.